In its sample, the clone carrying this TCR beta chain was seen many times. Its target is not known. PBMCs stored at -80 C, 2 million in total, were the source of the unsorted libraries. The data were obtained in a study of neurological immune-mediated disorders. Regarding the study as a whole: Whereas HTLV-1-associated myelopathy showed the most TCR clonal expansion, multiple sclerosis showed the least, with levels below those of healthy controls.

Synthesis of cDNA used 5'RACE (with 10-nucleotide random UMIs). Every sequencing run returned over 170 million TCR-beta sequences, which were derived from 15-18 subjects. TCRdb ran MiXCR on the 5' RACE reads and lists one entry per CDR3 protein. The data contain approximately 30,000 distinct CDR3 sequences, more than 6.5% of them singletons. The CDR3 contains 14 residues. Germline CDR1 reads SGHVS; CDR2 reads FQNEAQ. The J segment lost 0 bases and the V segment lost 7 bases, leaving 4 bases of the junction unmatched. The sample was PBMCs. The sequence was collected from a woman aged 50 to 60 in good health. V is TRBV7-8 and J is TRBJ2-3, with 7 bases identical to TRBD1. The CDR3 DNA reads as TGTGCCAGCAAGGGACAGTCTAGCACAGATACGCAGTATTTT. Residues: CASKGQSSTDTQYF.